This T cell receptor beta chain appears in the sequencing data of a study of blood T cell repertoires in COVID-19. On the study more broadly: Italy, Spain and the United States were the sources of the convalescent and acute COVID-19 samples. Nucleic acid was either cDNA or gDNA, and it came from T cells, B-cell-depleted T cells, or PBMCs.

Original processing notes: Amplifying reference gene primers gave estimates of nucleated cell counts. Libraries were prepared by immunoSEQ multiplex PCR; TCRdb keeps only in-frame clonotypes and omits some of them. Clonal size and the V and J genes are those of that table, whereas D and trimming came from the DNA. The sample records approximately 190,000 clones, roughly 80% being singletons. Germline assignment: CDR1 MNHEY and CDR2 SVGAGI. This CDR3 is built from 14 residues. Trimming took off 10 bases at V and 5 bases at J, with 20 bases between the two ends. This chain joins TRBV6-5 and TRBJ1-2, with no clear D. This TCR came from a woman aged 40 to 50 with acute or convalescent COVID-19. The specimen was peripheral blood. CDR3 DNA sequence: TGTGCCACTCACCCTCCCCAGGAGGGTTATGGCTACACCTTC. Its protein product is CATHPPQEGYGYTF.